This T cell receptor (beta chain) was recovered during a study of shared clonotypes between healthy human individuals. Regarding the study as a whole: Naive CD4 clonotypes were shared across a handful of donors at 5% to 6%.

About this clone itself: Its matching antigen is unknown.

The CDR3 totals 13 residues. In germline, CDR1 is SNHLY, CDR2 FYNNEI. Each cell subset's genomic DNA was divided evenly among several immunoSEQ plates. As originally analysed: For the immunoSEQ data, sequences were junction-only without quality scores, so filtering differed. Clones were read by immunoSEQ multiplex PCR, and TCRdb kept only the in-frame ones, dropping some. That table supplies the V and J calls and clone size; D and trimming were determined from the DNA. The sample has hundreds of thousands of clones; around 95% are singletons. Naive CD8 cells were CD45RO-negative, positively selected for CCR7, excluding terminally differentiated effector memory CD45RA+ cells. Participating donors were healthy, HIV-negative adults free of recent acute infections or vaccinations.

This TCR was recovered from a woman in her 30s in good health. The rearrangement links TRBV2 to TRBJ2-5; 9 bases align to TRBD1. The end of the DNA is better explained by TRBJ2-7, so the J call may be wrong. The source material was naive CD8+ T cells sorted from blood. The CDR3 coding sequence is TGTGCCAGCAAGATGGGACAGGGTTACGAGCAGTACTTC. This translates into CASKMGQGYEQYF.